This T cell receptor (beta chain) was documented in a study of blood T cells in healthy people across ages. Whole-study results and caveats: PBMC samples, being unsorted, prevented any conclusive comparison of naive and antigen-experienced cells.

This clonotype was seen a handful of times. Its matching antigen is unknown. Through a sample-barcoded 5' primer and a J-beta primer mix, a second PCR was run for roughly 7 to 11 cycles. A tag from a template-switch adaptor with 12 random nucleotides marked each cDNA molecule. One entry per CDR3 protein, called by TCRdb with MiXCR from the 5' RACE reads. The sample consists of 540,000 or so distinct CDR3 sequences, about 45% of them appearing once. Sequenced material: blood. The TCR was taken from a man at least 80 years old in good health.

The CDR3 sequence: CASSLRWVSGANVLTF. The CDR3 coding sequence is TGTGCCAGCAGTTTGCGTTGGGTCTCTGGGGCCAACGTCCTGACTTTC. The chain carries TRBV28 and TRBJ2-6; D is unresolved. The CDR3 extends over 16 amino acids. V lost 3 bases and J lost 0, with 9 bases in between. Looked up from germline, CDR1 is MDHEN and CDR2 is SYDVKM.